Listed below are T cell receptor beta chains from one sample, sequenced in a study of OX40 agonist ivuxolimab in advanced cancers. Method: immunoSEQ multiplex PCR; TCRdb's copy keeps in-frame clones and lacks some. Of around 83,000 clones listed, roughly 90% are singletons. This specimen consisted of CD4+ or CD8+ T cells sorted from blood, obtained in a trial of the OX40 agonist ivuxolimab. These receptors came from an adult with an advanced solid tumor such as melanoma, head and neck, liver or kidney cancer. Both conserved end residues are part of each CDR3. Fields, in order: J gene, D gene, clone size, V gene, CDR3 DNA, CDR3 protein. A D gene is named only where the DNA matches it firmly. Not all rows give a size; the values are once, few, many and, for expanded clones, a class.

TRBJ2-5,NA,NA,TRBV6-5,TGCACGGCAGGGGCCCCTCGAGAGACCCAGTACTTC,CTAGAPRETQYF
TRBJ2-1,NA,NA,TRBV7-2,TGTGCCAGCAGGGGGCAGGATTCCTACAATGAGCAGTTCTTC,CASRGQDSYNEQFF
TRBJ2-1,NA,NA,TRBV5-1,TGCGCCAGCAGCTTGGTGGGCGCGAGCTCCTACAATGAGCAGTTCTTC,CASSLVGASSYNEQFF
TRBJ1-5,NA,NA,TRBV27,TGTGCCAGCAGGCGTACAGGGAATACGAATCAGCCCCAGCATTTT,CASRRTGNTNQPQHF
TRBJ2-5,NA,NA,TRBV6-6,TGTGCCAGCAGTTACTCGGACCAGGGACTCCAAGAGACCCAGTACTTC,CASSYSDQGLQETQYF
TRBJ1-5,NA,NA,TRBV19,TGTGCCAGTAGTATAGAGCGTTGGAGGCAGCCGAATCAGCCCCAGCATTTT,CASSIERWRQPNQPQHF
TRBJ1-2,NA,NA,TRBV7-8,TGTGCCAGCAGCTTCTATTCTAATTCCGGGACCTATGGCTACACCTTC,CASSFYSNSGTYGYTF
TRBJ2-1,NA,NA,TRBV28,TGTGCCAGCAGTTTCCCGAAGACTCCTCCGGCGGAGCAGTTCTTC,CASSFPKTPPAEQFF
TRBJ2-7,NA,NA,TRBV2,TGTGCCAGCAGTGGGGGCGCGGGTAACCCCCCCTACGAGCAGTACTTC,CASSGGAGNPPYEQYF
TRBJ2-3,NA,NA,TRBV7-2,TGTGCCAGCAGCTTAGCTGGGACACAGGCGCAGTATTTT,CASSLAGTQAQYF
TRBJ2-5,NA,NA,TRBV28,TGTGCCAGCGCAAGACAGGTCCAAGAGACCCAGTACTTC,CASARQVQETQYF
TRBJ2-3,NA,NA,TRBV28,TGTGCCAGCTGGGTGTCGGGTACGCAGTATTTT,CASWVSGTQYF
TRBJ2-2,NA,NA,TRBV5-1,TGCGCCAGCAGCTCTCGGACCGACACCGGGGAGCTGTTTTTT,CASSSRTDTGELFF
TRBJ2-7,TRBD1,NA,TRBV4-2,TGTGCCAGCAGCCAAGTGTGGGACAGCTCCTACGAGCAGTACTTC,CASSQVWDSSYEQYF
TRBJ1-2,NA,NA,TRBV28,TGTGCCAGCAGTTTGCGAGGGGGAAAGGGCTACACCTTC,CASSLRGGKGYTF
TRBJ2-1,NA,NA,TRBV28,TGTGCCAGCAGTCCCCCGAGATCCATGTACAATGAGCAGTTCTTC,CASSPPRSMYNEQFF
TRBJ2-5,NA,NA,TRBV19,TGTGCCAGTAGTATAGACCCGGACGACGGAGAGACCCAGTACTTC,CASSIDPDDGETQYF
TRBJ2-7,NA,NA,TRBV28,TGTGCCAGCAATTTCCGCAGAGTGGGGGGCGAGCAGTACTTC,CASNFRRVGGEQYF
TRBJ2-5,NA,NA,TRBV19,TGTGCCAGTAGTGTTACAGGGAAAGAGACCCAGTACTTC,CASSVTGKETQYF
TRBJ2-2,NA,NA,TRBV5-6,TGTGCCAGCAGCTTTAGATCGACTAGAGGCCGAGGGGACACCGGGGAGCTGTTTTTT,CASSFRSTRGRGDTGELFF
TRBJ2-7,TRBD2,once,TRBV10-3,TGTGCCATCAGTCTCGCGGGAGCTTACGAGCAGTACTTC,CAISLAGAYEQYF
TRBJ2-3,NA,NA,TRBV6-1,TGTGCCAGCAGTGAAGCTGGAGGCCCCAGCGATACGCAGTATTTT,CASSEAGGPSDTQYF
TRBJ2-2,TRBD2,NA,TRBV9,TGTGCCAGCAGTAATGGACTAGCGGGACCAACCGGGGAGCTGTTTTTT,CASSNGLAGPTGELFF
TRBJ1-3,TRBD1,NA,TRBV19,TGTGCCAGTACCACCGGGACAGGGGGCGGAAACACCATATATTTT,CASTTGTGGGNTIYF
TRBJ2-2,NA,NA,TRBV18,TGTGCCAGCTCACCACGGCCGAACACCGGGGAGCTGTTTTTT,CASSPRPNTGELFF
TRBJ2-3,NA,NA,TRBV18,TGTGCCAGCTCAGGGGGGACAGATACGCAGTATTTT,CASSGGTDTQYF
TRBJ1-3,NA,NA,TRBV10-3,TGTGCCATCAGTGAATTGGACGGCCGCTCTGGAAACACCATATATTTT,CAISELDGRSGNTIYF
TRBJ2-1,NA,NA,TRBV28,TGTGCCAGCAGCAGTTACCCACCCCGAAGCGATGAGCAGTTCTTC,CASSSYPPRSDEQFF
TRBJ1-2,NA,NA,TRBV7-9,TGTGCCAGCAGCTTAGGGGTTACGAATGGCTACACCTTC,CASSLGVTNGYTF
TRBJ2-5,NA,NA,TRBV7-6,TGTGCCAGCAGCTTAATGGCAGCCCAAGAGACCCAGTACTTC,CASSLMAAQETQYF
TRBJ2-3,TRBD2,NA,TRBV10-3,TGTGCCATCAGTGAGGGACTAGCGGAGACAGATACGCAGTATTTT,CAISEGLAETDTQYF
TRBJ2-1,TRBD2,NA,TRBV14,TGTGCCAGCAGCCCGGCCTTGGCGGGGGGTGGGTACAATGAGCAGTTCTTC,CASSPALAGGGYNEQFF
TRBJ2-2,TRBD1,few,TRBV6-6,TGTGCCAGCACCCCGGGACAGGCGAACACCGGGGAGCTGTTTTTT,CASTPGQANTGELFF
TRBJ2-7,TRBD2,NA,TRBV25-1,TGTGCCAGCAGTCCCCGCGGGAGCCGTATCTACGAGCAGTACTTC,CASSPRGSRIYEQYF
TRBJ2-3,NA,NA,TRBV29-1,TGCAGCGTTGAGGCTCAGGAGCCCACAGATACGCAGTATTTT,CSVEAQEPTDTQYF
TRBJ1-5,NA,NA,TRBV28,TGTGCCAGCGGCACAGGGTCCCGGCAGCCCCAGCATTTT,CASGTGSRQPQHF
TRBJ2-7,TRBD1,NA,TRBV27,TGTGCCAGCAGTCGCGGGACAGGGGGCCAGCAGTACTTC,CASSRGTGGQQYF